Presented here are 16 T cell receptor beta chains from one specimen sequenced in a study of shared clonotypes between healthy human individuals. TCRdb's table, derived via immunoSEQ multiplex PCR, lists solely in-frame clones and lacks some. There are roughly 1,500,000 clones in the sample; less than 99% occur only once, and 0.36% lies in the top ten. Specimen: naive CD4+ T cells sorted from blood. Subset denoted: CD45RA+ positively selected. The receptors were gathered from a man aged 25-45 years in good health.

The V call is TRBV18, the J call TRBJ1-5; D is uncertain. Trimming pared 3 bases from V and 5 bases from J, leaving 14 bases between. The germline CDR1 and CDR2 sequences are KGHSH and LQKENI. The CDR3 extends over 15 amino acids. The CDR3 DNA is TGTGCCAGCTCACCCCTGAGAGCTCCCGATCAGCCCCAGCATTTT. Encoded protein: CASSPLRAPDQPQHF.

The chain recombines TRBV28 with TRBJ2-7; the D gene is possibly TRBD2 (5 bases). The CDR3 runs to 13 residues. Trimming pared 7 bases from V and 0 bases from J, leaving 10 bases between. Germline-derived CDR1 and CDR2 are MDHEN and SYDVKM. DNA of the CDR3: TGTGCCAGCAAATGGAGCGGCTCCTACGAGCAGTACTTC. This translates into CASKWSGSYEQYF.

The V and J genes are TRBV30 and TRBJ1-5; D is perhaps TRBD1 (6 bases). Trimming took off 2 bases at V and 5 bases at J, with 19 bases between the two ends. From germline, CDR1 is GTSNPN and CDR2 SVGIG (reference sequence). The CDR3 spans 16 residues. Written as DNA, the CDR3 is TGTGCCTGGAGTTGGCCCCCGGGCCCAGGGGATCAGCCCCAGCATTTT. Amino acid sequence: CAWSWPPGPGDQPQHF.

J is TRBJ1-2 and V is TRBV9, with D perhaps TRBD1 (6 bases). The CDR3 totals 15 residues. In germline, CDR1 is SGDLS, CDR2 YYNGEE. The ends were cut back, 4 bases at V and 8 bases at J, with 21 bases in the middle. In DNA, the CDR3 is TGTGCCAGCAGCTCCCAGACAGGACAACTTGGAGGCTACACCTTC. This codes for CASSSQTGQLGGYTF.

This chain connects TRBV9 to TRBJ2-3; D gene ambiguous. The CDR3 runs 13 residues. Per germline, CDR1 SGDLS and CDR2 YYNGEE. Trimming removed 2 bases at V and 5 bases at J, with 9 bases between. In DNA, the CDR3 is TGTGCCAGCAGCGTGGCGAACAGAGATACGCAGTATTTT. Translation gives CASSVANRDTQYF.

The CDR3 here is CASSITLAGGPRQFF. DNA of the CDR3: TGTGCCAGTAGTATAACACTAGCGGGAGGGCCGAGGCAGTTCTTC. The chain joins TRBV19 to TRBJ2-1; 13 bases agree with TRBD2. CDR1 and CDR2 from the germline V gene are LNHDA and SQIVND (reference sequence). V trimming: 2 bases; J trimming: 12 bases; junction bases outside the gene matches: 7. The CDR3 contains 15 residues.

The chain employs TRBV7-8 and TRBJ2-2; TRBD2 matches at 8 bases. The CDR3 sequence is 15 residues long. V gave up 4 bases and J gave up 3 bases; unmatched junction bases: 4. The germline V gene has CDR1 SGHVS and CDR2 FQNEAQ. CDR3 amino acids: CASSSPGRDTGELFF. The DNA for the CDR3 is TGTGCCAGCAGCTCACCCGGGAGGGACACCGGGGAGCTGTTTTTT.

V is TRBV9 and J is TRBJ2-2, with unresolved D. Germline CDR1 reads SGDLS; CDR2 reads YYNGEE. Trimming pared 1 base from V and 3 bases from J, leaving 13 bases between. The CDR3 covers 16 residues. CDR3 in DNA: TGTGCCAGCAGCGTATTCTTGTCCAGCTACACCGGGGAGCTGTTTTTT. Residues: CASSVFLSSYTGELFF.

J is TRBJ1-2 and V is TRBV27; 9 bases line up with TRBD1. With 3 bases clipped from V and 5 bases from J, the junction kept 4 bases outside the gene matches. The V gene's germline CDR1 is MNHEY and CDR2 SMNVEV (reference sequence). The CDR3 is 14 residues long. The CDR3 loop is CASSFGTGTYGYTF. The CDR3, as DNA: TGTGCCAGCAGTTTCGGGACAGGGACTTATGGCTACACCTTC.

This clone was seen only once. This chain links TRBV15 with TRBJ1-2; D remains ambiguous. CDR1 is LNHNV and CDR2 is YYDKDF in the germline V gene (reference sequence). V was pared by 7 bases and J by 7 bases, with 22 bases between. CDR3 length equals 15 residues. The chain's CDR3 is CATTRGREMSGGYTF. The CDR3 DNA follows: TGTGCCACCACCCGGGGTAGGGAAATGTCGGGTGGCTACACCTTC.

This chain joins TRBV15 and TRBJ2-7, with a possible D match to TRBD2 (6 bases). There are 17 residues in the CDR3. CDR1 and CDR2 (germline): LNHNV, YYDKDF (reference sequence). Trimming left V 1 base short and J 0 bases short, with 16 bases between. The CDR3: CATSRAIGGVDSYEQYF. Written as DNA, the CDR3 is TGTGCCACCAGCAGAGCGATCGGGGGAGTGGACTCCTACGAGCAGTACTTC. The variable domain in full, with the rest retrieved from reference TRBV15 and TRBJ2-7, is DAMVIQNPRYQVTQFGKPVTLSCSQTLNHNVMYWYQQKSSQAPKLLFHYYDKDFNNEADTPDNFQSRRPNTSFCFLDIRSPGLGDTAMYLCATSRAIGGVDSYEQYFGPGTRLTVT.

V gene TRBV2 combines with J gene TRBJ2-1; perhaps D is TRBD1 or TRBD2 (6 bases each). V lost 8 bases and J lost 8, with 19 bases in between. Germline assignment: CDR1 SNHLY and CDR2 FYNNEI. This CDR3 region has 14 residues. CDR3 in DNA: TGTGCCAGCCAAGGGGGGCCCCGGACTTATGAGCAGTTCTTC. This gives the protein CASQGGPRTYEQFF.

The rearrangement links TRBV7-9 to TRBJ2-7, with 12 bases lining up with TRBD2. The junction had 15 bases not matched to a gene; V was cut back by 6 bases and J by 0 bases. The CDR3 extends over 19 amino acids. Germline V gene lookup returns CDR1 SEHNR and CDR2 FQNEAQ (reference sequence). The CDR3 sequence: CASSSLAGGPHFSSYEQYF. CDR3 nucleotides: TGTGCCAGCAGTTCTCTAGCGGGAGGGCCCCACTTCAGCTCCTACGAGCAGTACTTC.

This clone was detected only once. The chain uses TRBV6-6 and TRBJ2-1; weak D call: TRBD1 (6 bases). The CDR3 sequence is 15 residues long. From germline, CDR1 is MNHNY and CDR2 SVGAGI (reference sequence). V shed 2 bases and J shed 0 bases, with 8 bases lying between them. The CDR3 DNA reads as TGTGCCAGCAGTTACAGGGGGAGCTCCTACAATGAGCAGTTCTTC. Translation: CASSYRGSSYNEQFF.

This chain links TRBV10-2 with TRBJ2-3; 11 bases are shared with TRBD2. Unmatched junction bases numbered 4, after V lost 3 bases and J lost 5 bases. The CDR3 covers 15 residues. Germline loops: CDR1 WSHSY, CDR2 SAAADI. CDR3 amino acids: CASSETSGRRDTQYF. CDR3 nucleotide sequence: TGCGCCAGCAGTGAAACTAGCGGGAGACGAGATACGCAGTATTTT.

The J gene is TRBJ2-1, the V gene TRBV7-9; weak D call: TRBD1 (6 bases). CDR3 size: 18 residues. The germline V gene encodes CDR1 SEHNR and CDR2 FQNEAQ (reference sequence). The V end was cut by 5 bases, the J end by 0 bases, with 20 bases between. DNA of the CDR3: TGTGCCAGCAGCCGTTCCCTAACCGGGACATACTCCTACAATGAGCAGTTCTTC. It yields the protein CASSRSLTGTYSYNEQFF. The full variable domain, with the rest looked up from reference TRBV7-9 and TRBJ2-1, is DTGVSQNPRHKITKRGQNVTFRCDPISEHNRLYWYRQTLGQGPEFLTYFQNEAQLEKSRLLSDRFSAERPKGSFSTLEIQRTEQGDSAMYLCASSRSLTGTYSYNEQFFGPGTRLTVL.